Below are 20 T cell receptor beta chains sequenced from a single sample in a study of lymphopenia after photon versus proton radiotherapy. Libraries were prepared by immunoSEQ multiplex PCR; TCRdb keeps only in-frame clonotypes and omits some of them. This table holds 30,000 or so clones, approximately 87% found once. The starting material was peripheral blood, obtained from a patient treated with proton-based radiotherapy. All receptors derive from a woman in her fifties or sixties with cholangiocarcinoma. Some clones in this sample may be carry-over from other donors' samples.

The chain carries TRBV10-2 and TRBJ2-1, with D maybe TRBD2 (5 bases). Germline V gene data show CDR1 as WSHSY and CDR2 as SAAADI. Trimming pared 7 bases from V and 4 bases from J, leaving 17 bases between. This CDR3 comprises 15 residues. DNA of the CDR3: TGCGCCAGCAACCAACTAGAGTGGGCTTACAATGAGCAGTTCTTC. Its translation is CASNQLEWAYNEQFF.

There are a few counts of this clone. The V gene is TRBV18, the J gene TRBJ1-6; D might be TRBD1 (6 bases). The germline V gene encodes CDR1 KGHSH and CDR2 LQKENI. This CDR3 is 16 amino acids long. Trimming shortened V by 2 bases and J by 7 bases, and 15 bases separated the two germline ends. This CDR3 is CASSPRAGAMNSPLHF. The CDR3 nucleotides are TGTGCCAGCTCACCAAGGGCAGGGGCCATGAATTCACCCCTCCACTTT.

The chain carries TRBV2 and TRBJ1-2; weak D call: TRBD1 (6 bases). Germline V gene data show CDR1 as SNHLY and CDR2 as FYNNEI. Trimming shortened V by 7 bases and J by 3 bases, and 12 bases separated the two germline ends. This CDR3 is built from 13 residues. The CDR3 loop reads CASKGGHYYGYTF. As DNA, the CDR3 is TGTGCCAGCAAGGGGGGTCACTACTATGGCTACACCTTC.

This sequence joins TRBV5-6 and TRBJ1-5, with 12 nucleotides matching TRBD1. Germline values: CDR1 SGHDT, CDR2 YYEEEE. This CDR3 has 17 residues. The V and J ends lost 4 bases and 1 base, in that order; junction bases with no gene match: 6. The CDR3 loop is CASSRRDRGLSNQPQHF. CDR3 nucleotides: TGTGCCAGCAGCCGACGGGACAGGGGGCTAAGCAATCAGCCCCAGCATTTT.

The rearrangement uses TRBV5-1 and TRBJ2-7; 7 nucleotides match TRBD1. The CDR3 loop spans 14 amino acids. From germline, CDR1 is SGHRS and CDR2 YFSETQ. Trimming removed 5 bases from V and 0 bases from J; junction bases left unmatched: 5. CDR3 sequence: CASSPTGNSYEQYF. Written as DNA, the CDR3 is TGCGCCAGCAGTCCGACAGGGAACTCCTACGAGCAGTACTTC.

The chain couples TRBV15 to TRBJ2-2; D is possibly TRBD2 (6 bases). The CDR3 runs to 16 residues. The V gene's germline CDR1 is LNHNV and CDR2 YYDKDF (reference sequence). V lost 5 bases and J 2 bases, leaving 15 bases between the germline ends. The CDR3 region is CATSPFGGSNTGELFF. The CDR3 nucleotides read TGTGCCACCAGCCCCTTCGGGGGATCTAACACCGGGGAGCTGTTTTTT.

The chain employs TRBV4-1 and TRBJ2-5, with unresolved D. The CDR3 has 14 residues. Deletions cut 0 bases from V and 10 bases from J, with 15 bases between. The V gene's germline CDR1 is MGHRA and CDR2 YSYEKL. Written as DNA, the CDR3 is TGCGCCAGCAGCCAAGACATGAGTAGGGCCTTCCAGTACTTC. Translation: CASSQDMSRAFQYF.

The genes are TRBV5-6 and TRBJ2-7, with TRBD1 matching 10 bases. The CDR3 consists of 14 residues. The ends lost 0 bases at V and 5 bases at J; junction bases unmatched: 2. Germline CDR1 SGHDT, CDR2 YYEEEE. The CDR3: CASSLGQGADEQYF. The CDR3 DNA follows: TGTGCCAGCAGCTTGGGACAGGGGGCCGACGAGCAGTACTTC.

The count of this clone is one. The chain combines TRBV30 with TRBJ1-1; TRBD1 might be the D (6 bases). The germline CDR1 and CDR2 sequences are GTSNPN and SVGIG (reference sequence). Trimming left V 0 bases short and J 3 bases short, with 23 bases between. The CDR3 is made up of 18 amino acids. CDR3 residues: CAWSVGPGTPRGDTEAFF. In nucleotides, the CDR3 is TGTGCCTGGAGTGTGGGGCCCGGGACACCCAGAGGGGACACTGAAGCTTTCTTT.

The CDR3 DNA sequence: TGTGCCAGCAGCCCCTCACAGGGAACAGCTTTCTTT. This codes for CASSPSQGTAFF. This sequence joins TRBV7-2 and TRBJ1-1, with TRBD1 as a possible D gene (6 bases). Germline values: CDR1 SGHTA, CDR2 FQGNSA. The CDR3 has 12 amino acids. V lost 5 bases, J lost 10 bases, and 14 bases lay in between.

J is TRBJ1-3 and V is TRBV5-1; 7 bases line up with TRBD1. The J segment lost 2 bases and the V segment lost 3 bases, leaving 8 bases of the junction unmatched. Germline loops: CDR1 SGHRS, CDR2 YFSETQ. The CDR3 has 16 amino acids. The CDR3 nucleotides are TGCGCCAGCAGCTGGGAGGGAGGGACAGCTGGAAACACCATATATTTT. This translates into CASSWEGGTAGNTIYF.

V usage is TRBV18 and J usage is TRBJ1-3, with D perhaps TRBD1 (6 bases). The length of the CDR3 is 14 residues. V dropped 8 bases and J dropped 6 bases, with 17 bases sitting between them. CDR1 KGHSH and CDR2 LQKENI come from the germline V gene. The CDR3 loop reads CASASQGKKNTIYF. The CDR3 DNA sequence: TGTGCCAGCGCCTCACAGGGCAAAAAAAACACCATATATTTT. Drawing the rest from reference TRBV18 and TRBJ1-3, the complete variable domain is NAGVMQNPRHLVRRRGQEARLRCSPMKGHSHVYWYRQLPEEGLKFMVYLQKENIIDESGMPKERFSAEFPKEGPSILRIQQVVRGDSAAYFCASASQGKKNTIYFGEGSWLTVV.

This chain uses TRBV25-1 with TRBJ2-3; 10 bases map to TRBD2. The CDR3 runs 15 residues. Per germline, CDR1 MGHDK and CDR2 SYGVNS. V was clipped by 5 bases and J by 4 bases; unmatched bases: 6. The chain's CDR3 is CASSFSGRGADTQYF. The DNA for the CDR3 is TGTGCCAGCAGTTTCAGCGGGAGGGGCGCAGATACGCAGTATTTT.

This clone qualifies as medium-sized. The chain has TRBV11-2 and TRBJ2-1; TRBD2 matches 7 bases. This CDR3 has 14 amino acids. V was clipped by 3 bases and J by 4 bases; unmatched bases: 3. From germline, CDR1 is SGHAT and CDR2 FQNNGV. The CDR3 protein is CASSLLAVYNEQFF. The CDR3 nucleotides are TGTGCCAGCAGCTTGCTAGCGGTTTACAATGAGCAGTTCTTC.

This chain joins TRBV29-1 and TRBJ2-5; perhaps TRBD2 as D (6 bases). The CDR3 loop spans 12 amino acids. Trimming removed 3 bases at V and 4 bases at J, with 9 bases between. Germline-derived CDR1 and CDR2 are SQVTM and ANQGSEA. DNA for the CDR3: TGCAGCGTTGAGGCGGGGATAGAGACCCAGTACTTC. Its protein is CSVEAGIETQYF.

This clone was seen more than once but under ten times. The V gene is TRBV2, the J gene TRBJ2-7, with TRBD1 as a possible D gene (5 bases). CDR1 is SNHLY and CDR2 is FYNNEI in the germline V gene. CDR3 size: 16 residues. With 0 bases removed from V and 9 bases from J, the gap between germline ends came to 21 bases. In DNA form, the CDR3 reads TGTGCCAGCAGTGAAGCATATCAGGGAATGGATCTTGTGCAGTACTTC. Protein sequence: CASSEAYQGMDLVQYF.

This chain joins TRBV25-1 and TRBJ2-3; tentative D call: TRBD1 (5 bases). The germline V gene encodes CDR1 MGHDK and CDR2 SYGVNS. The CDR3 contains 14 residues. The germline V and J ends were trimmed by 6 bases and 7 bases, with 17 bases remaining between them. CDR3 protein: CASRGGREVYTQYF. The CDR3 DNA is TGTGCCAGCAGGGGCGGCAGGGAAGTTTATACGCAGTATTTT.

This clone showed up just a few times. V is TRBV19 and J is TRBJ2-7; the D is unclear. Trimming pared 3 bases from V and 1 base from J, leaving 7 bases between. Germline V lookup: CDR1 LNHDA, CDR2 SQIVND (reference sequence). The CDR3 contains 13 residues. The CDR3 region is CASSITVSYEQYF. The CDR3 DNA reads TGTGCCAGTAGTATCACAGTATCCTACGAGCAGTACTTC.

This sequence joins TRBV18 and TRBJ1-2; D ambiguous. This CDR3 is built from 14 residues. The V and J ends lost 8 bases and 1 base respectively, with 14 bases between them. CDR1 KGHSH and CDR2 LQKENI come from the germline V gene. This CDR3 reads CASALDERNYGYTF. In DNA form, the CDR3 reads TGTGCCAGCGCCTTGGACGAACGTAACTATGGCTACACCTTC.

The CDR3 sequence: CASSMSRNTEAFF. The CDR3 DNA is TGTGCCAGTAGTATGAGCAGGAACACTGAAGCTTTCTTT. The chain employs TRBV19 and TRBJ1-1; D remains ambiguous. V lost 3 bases and J lost 1, with 6 bases in between. Germline-derived CDR1 and CDR2 are LNHDA and SQIVND (reference sequence). This CDR3 has 13 amino acids.